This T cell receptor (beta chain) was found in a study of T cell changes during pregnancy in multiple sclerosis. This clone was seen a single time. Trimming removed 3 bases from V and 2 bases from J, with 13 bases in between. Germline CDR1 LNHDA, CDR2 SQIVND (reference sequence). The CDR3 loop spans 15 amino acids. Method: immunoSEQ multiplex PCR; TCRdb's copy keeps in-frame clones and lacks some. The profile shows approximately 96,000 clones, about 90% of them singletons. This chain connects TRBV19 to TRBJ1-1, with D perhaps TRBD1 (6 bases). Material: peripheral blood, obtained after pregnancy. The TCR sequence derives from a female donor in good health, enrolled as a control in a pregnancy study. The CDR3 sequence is CASSMQTGTNTEAFF. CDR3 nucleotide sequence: TGTGCCAGTAGTATGCAGACAGGCACTAACACTGAAGCTTTCTTT. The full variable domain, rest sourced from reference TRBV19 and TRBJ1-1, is DGGITQSPKYLFRKEGQNVTLSCEQNLNHDAMYWYRQDPGQGLRLIYYSQIVNDFQKGDIAEGYSVSREKKESFPLTVTSAQKNPTAFYLCASSMQTGTNTEAFFGQGTRLTVV.